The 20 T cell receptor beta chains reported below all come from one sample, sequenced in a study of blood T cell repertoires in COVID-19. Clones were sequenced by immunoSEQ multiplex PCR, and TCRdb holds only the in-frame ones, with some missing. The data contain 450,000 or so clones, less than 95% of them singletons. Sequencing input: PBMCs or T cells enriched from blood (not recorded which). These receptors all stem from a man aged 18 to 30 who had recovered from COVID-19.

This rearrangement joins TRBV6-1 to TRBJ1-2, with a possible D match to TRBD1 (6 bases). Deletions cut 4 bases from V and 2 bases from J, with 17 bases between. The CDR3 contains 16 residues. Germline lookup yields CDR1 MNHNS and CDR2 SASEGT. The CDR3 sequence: CASSVREKTGNYGYTF. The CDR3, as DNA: TGTGCCAGCAGTGTAAGGGAGAAAACAGGGAACTATGGCTACACCTTC.

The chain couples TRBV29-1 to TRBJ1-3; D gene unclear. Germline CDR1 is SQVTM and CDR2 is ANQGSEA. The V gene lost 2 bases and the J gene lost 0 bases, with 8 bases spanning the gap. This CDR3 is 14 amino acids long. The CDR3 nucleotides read TGCAGCGTTGAAACCATCTACTCTGGAAACACCATATATTTT. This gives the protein CSVETIYSGNTIYF.

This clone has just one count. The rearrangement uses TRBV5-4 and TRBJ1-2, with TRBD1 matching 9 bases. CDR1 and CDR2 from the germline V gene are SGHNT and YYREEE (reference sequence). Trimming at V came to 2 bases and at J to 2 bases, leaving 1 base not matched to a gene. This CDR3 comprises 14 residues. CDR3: CASSLQGANYGYTF. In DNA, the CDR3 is TGTGCCAGCAGCTTACAGGGGGCGAACTATGGCTACACCTTC.

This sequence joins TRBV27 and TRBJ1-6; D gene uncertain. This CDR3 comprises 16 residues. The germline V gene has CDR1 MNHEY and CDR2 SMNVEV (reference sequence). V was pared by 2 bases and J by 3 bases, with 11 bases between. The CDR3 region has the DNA TGTGCCAGCAGTTTAGATCAACAGAGCTATAATTCACCCCTCCACTTT. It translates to CASSLDQQSYNSPLHF.

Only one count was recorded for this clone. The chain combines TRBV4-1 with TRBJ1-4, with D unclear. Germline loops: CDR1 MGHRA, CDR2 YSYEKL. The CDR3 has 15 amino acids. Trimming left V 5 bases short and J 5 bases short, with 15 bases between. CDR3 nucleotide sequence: TGCGCCAGCAGCGGAGCAGTGACCTTAAATGAAAAACTGTTTTTT. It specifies CASSGAVTLNEKLFF.

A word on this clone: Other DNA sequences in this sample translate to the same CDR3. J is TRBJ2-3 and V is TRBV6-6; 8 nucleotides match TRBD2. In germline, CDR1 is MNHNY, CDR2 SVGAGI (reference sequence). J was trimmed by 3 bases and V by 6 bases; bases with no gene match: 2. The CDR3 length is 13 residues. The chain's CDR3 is CASSPSGTDTQYF. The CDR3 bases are TGTGCCAGCAGCCCTAGCGGGACAGATACGCAGTATTTT.

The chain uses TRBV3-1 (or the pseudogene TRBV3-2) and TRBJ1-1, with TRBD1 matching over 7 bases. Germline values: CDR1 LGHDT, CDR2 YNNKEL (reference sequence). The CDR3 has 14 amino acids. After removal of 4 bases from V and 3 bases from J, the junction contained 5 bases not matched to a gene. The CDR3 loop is CASSLQGGDTEAFF. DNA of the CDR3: TGTGCCAGCAGCCTCCAGGGGGGAGACACTGAAGCTTTCTTT.

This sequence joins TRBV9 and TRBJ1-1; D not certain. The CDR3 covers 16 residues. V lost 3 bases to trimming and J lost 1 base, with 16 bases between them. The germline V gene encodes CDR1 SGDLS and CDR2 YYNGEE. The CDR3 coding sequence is TGTGCCAGCAGCGATTGGCCAGGCAGAGAGAACACTGAAGCTTTCTTT. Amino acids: CASSDWPGRENTEAFF.

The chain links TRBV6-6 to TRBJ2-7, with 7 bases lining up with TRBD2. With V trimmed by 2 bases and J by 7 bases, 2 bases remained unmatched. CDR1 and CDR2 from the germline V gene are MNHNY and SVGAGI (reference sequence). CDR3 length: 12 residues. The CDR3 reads CASSYQAGEQYF. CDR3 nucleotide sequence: TGTGCCAGCAGTTACCAAGCGGGAGAGCAGTACTTC.

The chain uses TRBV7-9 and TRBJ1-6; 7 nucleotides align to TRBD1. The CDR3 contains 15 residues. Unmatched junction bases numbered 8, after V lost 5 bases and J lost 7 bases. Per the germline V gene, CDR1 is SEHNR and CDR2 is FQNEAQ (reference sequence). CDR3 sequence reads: CASSRGGTANSPLHF. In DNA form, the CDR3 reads TGTGCCAGCAGCCGCGGAGGGACAGCAAATTCACCCCTCCACTTT.

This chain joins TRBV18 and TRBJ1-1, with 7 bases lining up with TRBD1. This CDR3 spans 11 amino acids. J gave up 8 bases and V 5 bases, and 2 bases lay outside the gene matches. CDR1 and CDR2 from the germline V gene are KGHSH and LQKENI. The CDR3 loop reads CASSTDREAFF. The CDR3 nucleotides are TGTGCCAGCTCAACGGACAGGGAAGCTTTCTTT.

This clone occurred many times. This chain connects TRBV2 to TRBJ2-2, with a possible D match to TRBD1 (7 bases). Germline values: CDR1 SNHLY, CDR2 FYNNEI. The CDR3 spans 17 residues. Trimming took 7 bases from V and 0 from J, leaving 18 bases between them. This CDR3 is CASKVSGGSANTGELFF. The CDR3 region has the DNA TGTGCCAGCAAGGTTTCAGGGGGGTCGGCGAACACCGGGGAGCTGTTTTTT.

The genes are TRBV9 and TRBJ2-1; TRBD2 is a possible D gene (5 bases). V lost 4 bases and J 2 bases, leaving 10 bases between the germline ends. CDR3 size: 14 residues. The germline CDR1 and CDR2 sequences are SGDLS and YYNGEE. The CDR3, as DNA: TGTGCCAGCAGCCTGGGGAGAACCTACAATGAGCAGTTCTTC. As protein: CASSLGRTYNEQFF.

In DNA, the CDR3 is TGTGCCAGCAGCTTGACAGCGGGGGGGTTAGAGACCCAGTACTTC. This sequence encodes CASSLTAGGLETQYF. The V and J genes are TRBV5-8 and TRBJ2-5, with TRBD2 identical over 10 bases. The CDR3 covers 15 residues. Germline CDR1 is SGHTS and CDR2 is YDEGEE. J gave up 4 bases and V 1 base, and 4 bases lay outside the gene matches.

CDR3: CASSSFGGHEQYF. The CDR3 DNA follows: TGTGCCAGCAGCTCATTTGGAGGCCACGAGCAGTACTTC. The V gene is TRBV11-3, the J gene TRBJ2-7; D is perhaps TRBD2 (5 bases). The ends were cut back, 4 bases at V and 5 bases at J, with 12 bases in the middle. The CDR3 has 13 amino acids. Germline-derived CDR1 and CDR2 are SGHNT and YENEEA.

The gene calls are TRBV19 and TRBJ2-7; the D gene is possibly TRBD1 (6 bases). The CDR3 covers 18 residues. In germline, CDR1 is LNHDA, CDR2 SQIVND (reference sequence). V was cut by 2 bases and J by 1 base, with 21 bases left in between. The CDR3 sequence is CASSIRVGTTGPSYEQYF. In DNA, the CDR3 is TGTGCCAGTAGTATAAGGGTGGGCACGACAGGCCCATCCTACGAGCAGTACTTC. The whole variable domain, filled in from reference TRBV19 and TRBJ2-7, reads DGGITQSPKYLFRKEGQNVTLSCEQNLNHDAMYWYRQDPGQGLRLIYYSQIVNDFQKGDIAEGYSVSREKKESFPLTVTSAQKNPTAFYLCASSIRVGTTGPSYEQYFGPGTRLTVT.

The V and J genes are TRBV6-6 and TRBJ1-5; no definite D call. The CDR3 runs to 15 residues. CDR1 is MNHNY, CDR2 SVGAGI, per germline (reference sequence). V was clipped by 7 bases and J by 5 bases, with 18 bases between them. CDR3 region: CASNAGGWFDQPQHF. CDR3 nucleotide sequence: TGTGCCAGCAACGCCGGAGGGTGGTTCGATCAGCCCCAGCATTTT.

The CDR3 region is CAWIEQNNSPLHF. CDR3 DNA: TGTGCCTGGATCGAACAGAATAATTCACCCCTCCACTTT. V gene TRBV30 combines with J gene TRBJ1-6; D ambiguous. The germline V gene has CDR1 GTSNPN and CDR2 SVGIG (reference sequence). Trimming took 4 bases from V and 5 from J, leaving 9 bases between them. CDR3 size: 13 residues.

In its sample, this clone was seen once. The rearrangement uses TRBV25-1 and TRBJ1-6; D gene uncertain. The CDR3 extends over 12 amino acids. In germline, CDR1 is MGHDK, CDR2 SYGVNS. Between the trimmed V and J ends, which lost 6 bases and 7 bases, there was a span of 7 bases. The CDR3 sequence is CASRAGNSPLHF. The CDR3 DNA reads TGTGCCAGCAGGGCGGGGAATTCACCCCTCCACTTT.

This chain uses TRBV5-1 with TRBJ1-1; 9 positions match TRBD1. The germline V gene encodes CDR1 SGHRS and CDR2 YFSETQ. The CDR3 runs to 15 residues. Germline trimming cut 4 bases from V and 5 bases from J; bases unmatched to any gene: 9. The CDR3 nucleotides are TGCGCCAGCAGCGGCAATAGAGACAGGGGGACTGAAGCTTTCTTT. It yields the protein CASSGNRDRGTEAFF.